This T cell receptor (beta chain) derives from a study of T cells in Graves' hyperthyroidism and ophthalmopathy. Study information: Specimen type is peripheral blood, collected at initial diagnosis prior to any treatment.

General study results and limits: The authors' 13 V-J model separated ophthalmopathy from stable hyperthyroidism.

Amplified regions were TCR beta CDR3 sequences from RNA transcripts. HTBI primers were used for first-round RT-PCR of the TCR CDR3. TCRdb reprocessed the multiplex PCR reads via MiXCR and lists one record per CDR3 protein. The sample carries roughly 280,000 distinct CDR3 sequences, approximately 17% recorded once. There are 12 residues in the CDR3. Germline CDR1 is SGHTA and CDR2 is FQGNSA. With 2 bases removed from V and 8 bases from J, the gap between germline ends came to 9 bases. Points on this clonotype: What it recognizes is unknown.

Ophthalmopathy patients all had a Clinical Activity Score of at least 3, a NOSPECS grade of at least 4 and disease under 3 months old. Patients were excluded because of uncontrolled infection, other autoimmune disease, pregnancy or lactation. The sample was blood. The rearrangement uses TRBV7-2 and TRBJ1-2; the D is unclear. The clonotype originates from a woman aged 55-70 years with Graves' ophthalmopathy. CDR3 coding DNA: TGTGCCAGCAGCTTAAATCAGGAAGGCTACACCTTC. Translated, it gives CASSLNQEGYTF.